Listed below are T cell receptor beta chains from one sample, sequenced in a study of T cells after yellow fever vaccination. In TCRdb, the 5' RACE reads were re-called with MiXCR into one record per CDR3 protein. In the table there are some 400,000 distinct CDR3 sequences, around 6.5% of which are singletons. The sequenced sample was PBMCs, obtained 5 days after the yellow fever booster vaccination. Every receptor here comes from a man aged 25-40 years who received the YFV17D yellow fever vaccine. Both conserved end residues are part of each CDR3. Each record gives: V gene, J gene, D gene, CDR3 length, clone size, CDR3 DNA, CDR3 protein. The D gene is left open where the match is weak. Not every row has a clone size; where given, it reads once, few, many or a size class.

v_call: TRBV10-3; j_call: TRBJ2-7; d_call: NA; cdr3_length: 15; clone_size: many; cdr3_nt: TGTGCCATAAATCAGGGCCCCTGGTCTACCTACGAGCAGTACTTC; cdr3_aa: CAINQGPWSTYEQYF
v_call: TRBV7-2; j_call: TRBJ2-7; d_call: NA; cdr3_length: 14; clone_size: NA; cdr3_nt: TGTGCCAGCAGCCCGCCTAGCTTATCCTACGAGCAGTACTTC; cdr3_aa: CASSPPSLSYEQYF
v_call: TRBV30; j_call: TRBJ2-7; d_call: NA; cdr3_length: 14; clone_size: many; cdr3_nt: TGTGCCTGGAGTGTACCTCGGGAGCCCTACGAGCAGTACTTC; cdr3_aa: CAWSVPREPYEQYF
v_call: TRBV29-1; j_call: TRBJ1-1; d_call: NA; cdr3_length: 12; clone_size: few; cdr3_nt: TGCAGCGTTGAGACAACTTGGACTGAAGCTTTCTTT; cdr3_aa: CSVETTWTEAFF
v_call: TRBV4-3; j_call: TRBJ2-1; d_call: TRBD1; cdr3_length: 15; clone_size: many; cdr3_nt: TGCGCCAGCAGCCAAGACGGACAGGGGATTAATGAGCAGTTCTTC; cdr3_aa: CASSQDGQGINEQFF
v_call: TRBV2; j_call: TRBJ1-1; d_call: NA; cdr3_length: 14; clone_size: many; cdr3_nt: TGTGCCAGCAGCCACGGACAGTTGAACACTGAAGCTTTCTTT; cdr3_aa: CASSHGQLNTEAFF
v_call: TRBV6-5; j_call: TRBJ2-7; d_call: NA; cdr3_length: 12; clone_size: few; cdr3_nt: TGTGCCAGCGGGACCGAGCTTGGCGAGCAGTACTTC; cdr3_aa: CASGTELGEQYF
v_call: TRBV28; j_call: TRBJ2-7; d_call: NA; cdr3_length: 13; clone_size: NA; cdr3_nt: TGTGCCATTAAGAGGGACGGAACCTACGAGCAGTACTTC; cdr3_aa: CAIKRDGTYEQYF
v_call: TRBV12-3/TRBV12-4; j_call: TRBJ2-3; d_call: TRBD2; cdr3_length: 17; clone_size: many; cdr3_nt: TGTGCCAGCAAACTAATTTCAGGAGCGGGAGTGGCAGATACGCAGTATTTT; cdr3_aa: CASKLISGAGVADTQYF
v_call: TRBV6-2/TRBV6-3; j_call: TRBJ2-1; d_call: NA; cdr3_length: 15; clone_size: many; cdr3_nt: TGTGCCAGCGATAAAGGAGGCCCCCCCCACAATGAGCAGTTCTTC; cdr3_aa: CASDKGGPPHNEQFF
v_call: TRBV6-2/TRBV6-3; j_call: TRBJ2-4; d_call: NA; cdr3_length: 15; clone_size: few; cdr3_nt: TGTGCCAGCAGCTACGGGCGAGCGGGCCAAAACATTCAGTACTTC; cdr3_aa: CASSYGRAGQNIQYF
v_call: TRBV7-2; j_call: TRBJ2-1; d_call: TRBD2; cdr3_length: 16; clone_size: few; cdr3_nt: TGTGCCAGCAGCTTAGTCTCGTCTAGCGGGAGCAATGAGCAGTTCTTC; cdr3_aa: CASSLVSSSGSNEQFF
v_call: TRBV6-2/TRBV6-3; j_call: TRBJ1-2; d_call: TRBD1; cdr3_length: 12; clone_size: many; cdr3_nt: TGTGCCAGCGGACAGGGTTCTTCTGGCTACACCTTC; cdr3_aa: CASGQGSSGYTF
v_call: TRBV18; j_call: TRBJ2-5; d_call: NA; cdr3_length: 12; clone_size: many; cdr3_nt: TGTGCCAGCTCACCCAACCAAGAGACCCAGTACTTC; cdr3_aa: CASSPNQETQYF
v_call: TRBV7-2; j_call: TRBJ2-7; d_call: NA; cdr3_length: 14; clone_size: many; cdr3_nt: TGTGCCAGCAGGACCGAAGCGGGCCGGTACGAGCAGTACTTC; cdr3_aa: CASRTEAGRYEQYF
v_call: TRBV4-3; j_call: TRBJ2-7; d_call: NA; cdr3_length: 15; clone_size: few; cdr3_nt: TGCGCCAGCAGCCAAGACGGGACTGTAGTCGGCGAGCAGTACTTC; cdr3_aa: CASSQDGTVVGEQYF
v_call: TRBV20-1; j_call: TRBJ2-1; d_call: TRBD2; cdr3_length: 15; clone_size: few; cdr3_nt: TGCAGTGCTAGAGACCCTCGGCGGGGGGGGGATGAGCAGTTCTTC; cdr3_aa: CSARDPRRGGDEQFF
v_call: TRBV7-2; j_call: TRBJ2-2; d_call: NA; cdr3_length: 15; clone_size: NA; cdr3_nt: TGTGCCAGCAGCCGGTGGCGGGAGAACACCGGGGAGCTGTTTTTT; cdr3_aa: CASSRWRENTGELFF
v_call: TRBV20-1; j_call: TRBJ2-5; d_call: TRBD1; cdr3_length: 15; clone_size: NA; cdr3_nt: TGCAGTGCTAGAGCCTCTCAGGGGGCTGGGGAGACCCAGTACTTC; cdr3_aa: CSARASQGAGETQYF
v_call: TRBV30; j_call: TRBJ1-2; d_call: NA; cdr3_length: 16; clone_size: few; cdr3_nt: TGTGCCTGGAGCCGAAGGGTTACCCCTTCTAACTATGGCTACACCTTC; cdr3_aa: CAWSRRVTPSNYGYTF
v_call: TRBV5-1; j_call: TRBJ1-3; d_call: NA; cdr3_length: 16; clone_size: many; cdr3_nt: TGCGCCAGCAGCTTGGGGGGGATCGACTCTGGAAACACCATATATTTT; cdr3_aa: CASSLGGIDSGNTIYF
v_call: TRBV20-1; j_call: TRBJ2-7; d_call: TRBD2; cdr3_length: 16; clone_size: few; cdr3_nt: TGCAGTGCTAGAGATAGTGGGACTAGCGGGAGGTACGAGCAGTACTTC; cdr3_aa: CSARDSGTSGRYEQYF
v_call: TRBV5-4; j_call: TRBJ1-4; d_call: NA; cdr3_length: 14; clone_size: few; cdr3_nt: TGTGCCAGCAGCTTGGTCGGACAGAATGAAAAACTGTTTTTT; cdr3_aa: CASSLVGQNEKLFF
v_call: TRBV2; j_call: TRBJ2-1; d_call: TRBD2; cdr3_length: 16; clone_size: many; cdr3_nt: TGTGCCAGCAGTGAAGGGGCAGCGGGGCCCTACAATGAGCAGTTCTTC; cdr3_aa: CASSEGAAGPYNEQFF
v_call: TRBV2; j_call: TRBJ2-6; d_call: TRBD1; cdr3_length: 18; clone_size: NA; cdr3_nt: TGTACCTGCAGTTTTTCGGGACAGGGGGCGCTTGGGGCCAACGTCCTGACTTTC; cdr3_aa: CTCSFSGQGALGANVLTF
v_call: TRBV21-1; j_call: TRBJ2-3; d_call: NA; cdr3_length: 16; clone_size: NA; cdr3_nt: TGTGCCAGCAGCAAACACAGGGACCGAGACACAGATACGCAGTATTTT; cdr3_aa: CASSKHRDRDTDTQYF
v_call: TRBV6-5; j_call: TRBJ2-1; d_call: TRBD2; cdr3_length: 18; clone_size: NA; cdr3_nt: TGTGCCAGCAGTTACGGGTCCCGGCGGGAGGGCCCGGTCAATGAGCAGTTCTTC; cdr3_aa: CASSYGSRREGPVNEQFF
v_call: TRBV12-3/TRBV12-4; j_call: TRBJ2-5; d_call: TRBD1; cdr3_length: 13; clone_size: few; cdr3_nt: TGTGCCAGCAGTGAAACAGGGGGAGGGACCCAGTACTTC; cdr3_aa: CASSETGGGTQYF
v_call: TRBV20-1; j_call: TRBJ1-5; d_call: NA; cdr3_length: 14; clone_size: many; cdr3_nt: TGCAGTGCTAGGGCGGGGGACCGTTATCAGCCCCAGCATTTT; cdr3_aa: CSARAGDRYQPQHF
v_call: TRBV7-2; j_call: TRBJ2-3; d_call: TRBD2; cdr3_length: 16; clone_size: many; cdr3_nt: TGTGCCAGCAGCTTAGGAACTAGCGGGAGCACAGATACGCAGTATTTT; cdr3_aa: CASSLGTSGSTDTQYF
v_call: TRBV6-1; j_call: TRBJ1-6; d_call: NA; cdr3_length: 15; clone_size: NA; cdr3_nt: TGTGCCAGCAGTCTTACAGGAGAAGGAGGATCACCCCTCCACTTT; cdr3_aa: CASSLTGEGGSPLHF
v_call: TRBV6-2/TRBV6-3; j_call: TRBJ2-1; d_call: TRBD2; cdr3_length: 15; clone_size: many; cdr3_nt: TGTGCCAGCACACTACTTAGCGGGGCCTTCGATGAGCAGTTCTTC; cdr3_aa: CASTLLSGAFDEQFF
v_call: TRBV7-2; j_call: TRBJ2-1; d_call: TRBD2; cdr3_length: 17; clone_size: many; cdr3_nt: TGTGCCAGCAGCCGGAATTCGGGGGGGGTAGGAGTGAATGAGCAGTTCTTC; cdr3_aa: CASSRNSGGVGVNEQFF
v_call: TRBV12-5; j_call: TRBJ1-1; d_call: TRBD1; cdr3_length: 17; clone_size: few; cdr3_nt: TGTGCCTCCTCCCCACACCCGGGACAGGGGGTACACACTGAAGCTTTCTTT; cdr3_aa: CASSPHPGQGVHTEAFF
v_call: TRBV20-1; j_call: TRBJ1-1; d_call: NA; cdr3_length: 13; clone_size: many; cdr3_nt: TGCAGTGCGGGACCTCAAAGGAACACTGAAGCTTTCTTT; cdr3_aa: CSAGPQRNTEAFF
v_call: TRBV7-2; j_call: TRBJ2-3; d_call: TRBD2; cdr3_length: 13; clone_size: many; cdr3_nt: TGTGCCAGCGGAGCGGGAAGCACAGATACGCAGTATTTT; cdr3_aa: CASGAGSTDTQYF
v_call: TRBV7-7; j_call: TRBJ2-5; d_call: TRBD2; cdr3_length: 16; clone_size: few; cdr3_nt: TGTGCTAGCAGCCCGGCGGGGGGACCGTACCAAGAGACCCAGTACTTC; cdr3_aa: CASSPAGGPYQETQYF
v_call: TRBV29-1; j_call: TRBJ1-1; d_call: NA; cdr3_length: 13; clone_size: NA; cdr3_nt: TGCAGCGCACGCCCGACACAGAACACTGAAGCTTTCTTT; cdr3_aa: CSARPTQNTEAFF
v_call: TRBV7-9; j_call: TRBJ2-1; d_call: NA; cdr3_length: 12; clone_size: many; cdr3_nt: TGTGCCAGCAGCCCCCCCCTCGATGAGCAGTTCTTC; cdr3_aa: CASSPPLDEQFF